The 20 T cell receptor beta chains given below trace back to one sample, sequenced in a study of blood T cell repertoires in COVID-19. The table came from immunoSEQ multiplex PCR; TCRdb's copy has only in-frame clones and leaves some out. Of about 140,000 clones in the sample, 70% to 90% were seen once. Material for sequencing was peripheral blood. These receptor sequences come from a human donor in a cohort sampled during active COVID-19.

J is TRBJ1-5 and V is TRBV28; 8 nucleotides line up with TRBD1. The CDR3 spans 16 residues. The V gene end was trimmed by 7 bases and the J gene end by 0 bases; junction bases not matched to a gene: 8. The germline CDR1 and CDR2 sequences are MDHEN and SYDVKM. CDR3 amino acids: CASNRGILYSNQPQHF. For the CDR3, the DNA is TGTGCCAGCAACAGGGGGATCCTTTATAGCAATCAGCCCCAGCATTTT.

The chain employs TRBV7-2 and TRBJ1-5, with D maybe TRBD1 (5 bases). The CDR3 covers 16 residues. CDR1 is SGHTA, CDR2 FQGNSA, per germline. Trimming removed 1 base at V and 3 bases at J, with 13 bases between. The CDR3 sequence is CASSLDPRGVNQPQHF. CDR3 in DNA: TGTGCCAGCAGCTTAGACCCGCGGGGGGTCAATCAGCCCCAGCATTTT.

This chain connects TRBV9 to TRBJ2-1, with TRBD2 matching 7 bases. The germline V gene encodes CDR1 SGDLS and CDR2 YYNGEE. V was pared by 2 bases and J by 0 bases, with 20 bases of the junction left unmatched. CDR3 length equals 21 residues. CDR3 protein: CASSVGGARVSGRGSYNEQFF. The CDR3 bases are TGTGCCAGCAGCGTTGGCGGGGCGAGGGTTTCAGGGAGGGGCTCCTACAATGAGCAGTTCTTC.

This clone was observed a handful of times. The chain couples TRBV6-6 to TRBJ1-1; D is possibly TRBD1 (5 bases). Germline assignment: CDR1 MNHNY and CDR2 SVGAGI (reference sequence). V lost 6 bases to trimming and J lost 2 bases, with 13 bases between them. The CDR3 has 14 residues. CDR3: CASRRQGGNTEAFF. CDR3 coding DNA: TGTGCCAGCAGGCGGCAGGGTGGTAACACTGAAGCTTTCTTT.

The chain uses TRBV5-1 and TRBJ2-7; TRBD1 might be the D (6 bases). This CDR3 is built from 13 residues. Trimming pared 0 bases from V and 4 bases from J, leaving 8 bases between. Germline CDR1 reads SGHRS; CDR2 reads YFSETQ. CDR3 region: CASSLDRVYEQYF. CDR3 coding DNA: TGCGCCAGCAGCTTGGACAGGGTGTACGAGCAGTACTTC. The full variable domain, completed using reference TRBV5-1 and TRBJ2-7, is KAGVTQTPRYLIKTRGQQVTLSCSPISGHRSVSWYQQTPGQGLQFLFEYFSETQRNKGNFPGRFSGRQFSNSRSEMNVSTLELGDSALYLCASSLDRVYEQYFGPGTRLTVT.

The chain is built from TRBV28 and TRBJ2-3; 8 bases are a match to TRBD2. This CDR3 spans 15 amino acids. The germline gives CDR1 MDHEN, CDR2 SYDVKM. V shed 6 bases and J 0 bases; nucleotides not matched to a gene: 5. DNA for the CDR3: TGTGCCAGCAGGTCTAGCGGGCAGAGCACAGATACGCAGTATTTT. The encoded protein is CASRSSGQSTDTQYF.

The genes are TRBV6-5 and TRBJ1-1, with a possible D match to TRBD1 (6 bases). The length of the CDR3 is 16 residues. Germline V lookup: CDR1 MNHEY, CDR2 SVGAGI. The V end was cut by 4 bases, the J end by 4 bases, with 19 bases between. CDR3 region: CASSLASGGQSTEAFF. Here the CDR3 DNA reads TGTGCCAGCAGTTTGGCGTCCGGGGGGCAGAGCACTGAAGCTTTCTTT.

The chain uses TRBV11-2 and TRBJ1-6; the D is unclear. V was clipped by 1 base and J by 7 bases, with 14 bases between them. CDR3 length equals 16 residues. From germline, CDR1 is SGHAT and CDR2 FQNNGV. CDR3 residues: CASSLAGWVSNSPLHF. In DNA form, the CDR3 reads TGTGCCAGCAGCTTAGCGGGATGGGTATCCAATTCACCCCTCCACTTT.

This clone was seen once. CDR3 residues: CASSPWDRTNSPLHF. CDR3 DNA sequence: TGTGCCAGCAGCCCCTGGGACAGGACTAATTCACCCCTCCACTTT. The V gene is TRBV9, the J gene TRBJ1-6; TRBD1 aligns across 8 bases. The V gene end was trimmed by 4 bases and the J gene end by 6 bases; junction bases not matched to a gene: 6. Germline-derived CDR1 and CDR2 are SGDLS and YYNGEE. The CDR3 has 15 residues. Based on the CDR3 plus reference TRBV9 and TRBJ1-6, the full variable domain is DSGVTQTPKHLITATGQRVTLRCSPRSGDLSVYWYQQSLDQGLQFLIQYYNGEERAKGNILERFSAQQFPDLHSELNLSSLELGDSALYFCASSPWDRTNSPLHFGNGTRLTVT.

The chain is built from TRBV9 and TRBJ2-5, with D unresolved. The CDR3 covers 13 residues. V lost 4 bases and J lost 4, with 11 bases in between. Germline values: CDR1 SGDLS, CDR2 YYNGEE. The CDR3 is CASSFLVGETQYF. The DNA for the CDR3 is TGTGCCAGCAGCTTTCTAGTCGGAGAGACCCAGTACTTC. The full variable domain, rest sourced from reference TRBV9 and TRBJ2-5, is DSGVTQTPKHLITATGQRVTLRCSPRSGDLSVYWYQQSLDQGLQFLIQYYNGEERAKGNILERFSAQQFPDLHSELNLSSLELGDSALYFCASSFLVGETQYFGPGTRLLVL.

The gene calls are TRBV10-3 and TRBJ1-2, with D uncertain. Per the germline V gene, CDR1 is ENHRY and CDR2 is SYGVKD. The ends were cut back, 3 bases at V and 0 bases at J, with 17 bases in the middle. CDR3 length: 17 amino acids. The CDR3 loop reads CAISDPRGQQSNYGYTF. The DNA of the CDR3 is TGTGCCATCAGTGACCCGAGAGGGCAGCAGTCTAACTATGGCTACACCTTC.

This chain uses TRBV7-8 with TRBJ2-7, with TRBD1 as a possible D gene (5 bases). Per the germline V gene, CDR1 is SGHVS and CDR2 is FQNEAQ. This CDR3 is built from 17 residues. V lost 5 bases and J lost 0, with 20 bases in between. Written as DNA, the CDR3 is TGTGCCAGCAGCCCTGCCTCGACAGCGATCCTCTCCTACGAGCAGTACTTC. Its protein is CASSPASTAILSYEQYF.

The chain carries TRBV7-9 and TRBJ1-4; the match to TRBD1 covers 9 bases. Per germline, CDR1 SEHNR and CDR2 FQNEAQ (reference sequence). V lost 5 bases to trimming and J lost 7 bases; unmatched junction nucleotides: 8. This CDR3 has 15 amino acids. CDR3 protein: CASSLQGARGEKLFF. In nucleotides, the CDR3 is TGTGCCAGCAGCCTACAGGGGGCGCGGGGTGAAAAACTGTTTTTT.

The chain recombines TRBV7-2 with TRBJ1-2; TRBD1 is a possible D gene (5 bases). V lost 4 bases and J 0 bases, leaving 15 bases between the germline ends. CDR3 length equals 16 residues. CDR1 SGHTA and CDR2 FQGNSA come from the germline V gene. The CDR3 is CASSSSGSGPNYGYTF. The CDR3 bases are TGTGCCAGCAGCTCTTCAGGGTCAGGGCCTAACTATGGCTACACCTTC. The variable domain in full, completed from reference TRBV7-2 and TRBJ1-2, reads GAGVSQSPSNKVTEKGKDVELRCDPISGHTALYWYRQSLGQGLEFLIYFQGNSAPDKSGLPSDRFSAERTGGSVSTLTIQRTQQEDSAVYLCASSSSGSGPNYGYTFGSGTRLTVV.

The chain employs TRBV6-6 and TRBJ2-1; D might be TRBD1 (6 bases). Trimming took off 5 bases at V and 9 bases at J, with 14 bases between the two ends. Germline V lookup: CDR1 MNHNY, CDR2 SVGAGI (reference sequence). The CDR3 loop spans 13 amino acids. CDR3: CASSLYRVGEQFF. The CDR3 DNA sequence: TGTGCCAGCAGTCTCTACAGGGTTGGTGAGCAGTTCTTC.

The chain couples TRBV3-1 (or the pseudogene TRBV3-2) to TRBJ2-7, with 7 bases matching TRBD2. This CDR3 has 15 residues. CDR1 LGHDT and CDR2 YNNKEL come from the germline V gene (reference sequence). With 2 bases clipped from V and 3 bases from J, the junction kept 7 bases outside the gene matches. CDR3 DNA: TGTGCCAGCAGCCAACGGCTAGCGGTTGTCTACGAGCAGTACTTC. Translation gives CASSQRLAVVYEQYF.

This chain connects TRBV5-6 to TRBJ1-2, with D unresolved. V lost 4 bases to trimming and J lost 3 bases, with 10 bases between them. Germline V gives CDR1 SGHDT, CDR2 YYEEEE. The length of the CDR3 is 13 residues. The chain's CDR3 is CASSPTRYYGYTF. The DNA for the CDR3 is TGTGCCAGCAGCCCTACCCGGTACTATGGCTACACCTTC.

The chain uses TRBV12-3 or TRBV12-4 and TRBJ2-3; 7 nucleotides align to TRBD1. The CDR3 loop spans 13 amino acids. V gave up 6 bases and J gave up 6 bases; unmatched junction bases: 6. The CDR3 DNA reads TGTGCCAGCAGACGCCTGACAGGGGATACGCAGTATTTT. Its translation is CASRRLTGDTQYF.

This clone was recorded only once. J is TRBJ2-3 and V is TRBV4-1; 9 nucleotides align to TRBD2. Germline V gives CDR1 MGHRA, CDR2 YSYEKL. There are 17 residues in the CDR3. The junction had 11 bases not matched to a gene; V was cut back by 4 bases and J by 3 bases. CDR3 protein: CASSPLGSGGLTDTQYF. The CDR3 DNA is TGCGCCAGCAGCCCCCTAGGTAGCGGGGGCCTTACAGATACGCAGTATTTT.

The rearrangement uses TRBV14 and TRBJ1-6, with 7 positions matching TRBD1. The length of the CDR3 is 15 residues. The J segment lost 7 bases and the V segment lost 1 base, leaving 4 bases of the junction unmatched. In germline, CDR1 is SGHDN, CDR2 FVKESK. The CDR3 is CASSQGTGFNSPLHF. The CDR3 DNA sequence: TGTGCCAGCAGCCAAGGGACAGGCTTCAATTCACCCCTCCACTTT. Filled out from reference TRBV14 and TRBJ1-6, the complete variable domain reads EAGVTQFPSHSVIEKGQTVTLRCDPISGHDNLYWYRRVMGKEIKFLLHFVKESKQDESGMPNNRFLAERTGGTYSTLKVQPAELEDSGVYFCASSQGTGFNSPLHFGNGTRLTVT.